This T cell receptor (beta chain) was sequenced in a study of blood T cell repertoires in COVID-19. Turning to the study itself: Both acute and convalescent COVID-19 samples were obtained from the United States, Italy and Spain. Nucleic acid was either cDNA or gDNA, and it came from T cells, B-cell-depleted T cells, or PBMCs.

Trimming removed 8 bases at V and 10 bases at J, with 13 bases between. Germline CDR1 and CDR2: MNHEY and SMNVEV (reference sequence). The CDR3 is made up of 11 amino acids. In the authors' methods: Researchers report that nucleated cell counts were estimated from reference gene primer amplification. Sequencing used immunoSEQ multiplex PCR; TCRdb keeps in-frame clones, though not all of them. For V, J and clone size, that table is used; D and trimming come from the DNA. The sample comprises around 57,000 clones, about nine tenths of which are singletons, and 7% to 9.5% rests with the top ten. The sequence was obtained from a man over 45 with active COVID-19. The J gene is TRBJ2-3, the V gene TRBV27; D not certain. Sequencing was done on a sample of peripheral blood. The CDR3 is CASLYSGSQYF. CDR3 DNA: TGTGCCAGCCTCTACTCCGGGTCGCAGTATTTT.